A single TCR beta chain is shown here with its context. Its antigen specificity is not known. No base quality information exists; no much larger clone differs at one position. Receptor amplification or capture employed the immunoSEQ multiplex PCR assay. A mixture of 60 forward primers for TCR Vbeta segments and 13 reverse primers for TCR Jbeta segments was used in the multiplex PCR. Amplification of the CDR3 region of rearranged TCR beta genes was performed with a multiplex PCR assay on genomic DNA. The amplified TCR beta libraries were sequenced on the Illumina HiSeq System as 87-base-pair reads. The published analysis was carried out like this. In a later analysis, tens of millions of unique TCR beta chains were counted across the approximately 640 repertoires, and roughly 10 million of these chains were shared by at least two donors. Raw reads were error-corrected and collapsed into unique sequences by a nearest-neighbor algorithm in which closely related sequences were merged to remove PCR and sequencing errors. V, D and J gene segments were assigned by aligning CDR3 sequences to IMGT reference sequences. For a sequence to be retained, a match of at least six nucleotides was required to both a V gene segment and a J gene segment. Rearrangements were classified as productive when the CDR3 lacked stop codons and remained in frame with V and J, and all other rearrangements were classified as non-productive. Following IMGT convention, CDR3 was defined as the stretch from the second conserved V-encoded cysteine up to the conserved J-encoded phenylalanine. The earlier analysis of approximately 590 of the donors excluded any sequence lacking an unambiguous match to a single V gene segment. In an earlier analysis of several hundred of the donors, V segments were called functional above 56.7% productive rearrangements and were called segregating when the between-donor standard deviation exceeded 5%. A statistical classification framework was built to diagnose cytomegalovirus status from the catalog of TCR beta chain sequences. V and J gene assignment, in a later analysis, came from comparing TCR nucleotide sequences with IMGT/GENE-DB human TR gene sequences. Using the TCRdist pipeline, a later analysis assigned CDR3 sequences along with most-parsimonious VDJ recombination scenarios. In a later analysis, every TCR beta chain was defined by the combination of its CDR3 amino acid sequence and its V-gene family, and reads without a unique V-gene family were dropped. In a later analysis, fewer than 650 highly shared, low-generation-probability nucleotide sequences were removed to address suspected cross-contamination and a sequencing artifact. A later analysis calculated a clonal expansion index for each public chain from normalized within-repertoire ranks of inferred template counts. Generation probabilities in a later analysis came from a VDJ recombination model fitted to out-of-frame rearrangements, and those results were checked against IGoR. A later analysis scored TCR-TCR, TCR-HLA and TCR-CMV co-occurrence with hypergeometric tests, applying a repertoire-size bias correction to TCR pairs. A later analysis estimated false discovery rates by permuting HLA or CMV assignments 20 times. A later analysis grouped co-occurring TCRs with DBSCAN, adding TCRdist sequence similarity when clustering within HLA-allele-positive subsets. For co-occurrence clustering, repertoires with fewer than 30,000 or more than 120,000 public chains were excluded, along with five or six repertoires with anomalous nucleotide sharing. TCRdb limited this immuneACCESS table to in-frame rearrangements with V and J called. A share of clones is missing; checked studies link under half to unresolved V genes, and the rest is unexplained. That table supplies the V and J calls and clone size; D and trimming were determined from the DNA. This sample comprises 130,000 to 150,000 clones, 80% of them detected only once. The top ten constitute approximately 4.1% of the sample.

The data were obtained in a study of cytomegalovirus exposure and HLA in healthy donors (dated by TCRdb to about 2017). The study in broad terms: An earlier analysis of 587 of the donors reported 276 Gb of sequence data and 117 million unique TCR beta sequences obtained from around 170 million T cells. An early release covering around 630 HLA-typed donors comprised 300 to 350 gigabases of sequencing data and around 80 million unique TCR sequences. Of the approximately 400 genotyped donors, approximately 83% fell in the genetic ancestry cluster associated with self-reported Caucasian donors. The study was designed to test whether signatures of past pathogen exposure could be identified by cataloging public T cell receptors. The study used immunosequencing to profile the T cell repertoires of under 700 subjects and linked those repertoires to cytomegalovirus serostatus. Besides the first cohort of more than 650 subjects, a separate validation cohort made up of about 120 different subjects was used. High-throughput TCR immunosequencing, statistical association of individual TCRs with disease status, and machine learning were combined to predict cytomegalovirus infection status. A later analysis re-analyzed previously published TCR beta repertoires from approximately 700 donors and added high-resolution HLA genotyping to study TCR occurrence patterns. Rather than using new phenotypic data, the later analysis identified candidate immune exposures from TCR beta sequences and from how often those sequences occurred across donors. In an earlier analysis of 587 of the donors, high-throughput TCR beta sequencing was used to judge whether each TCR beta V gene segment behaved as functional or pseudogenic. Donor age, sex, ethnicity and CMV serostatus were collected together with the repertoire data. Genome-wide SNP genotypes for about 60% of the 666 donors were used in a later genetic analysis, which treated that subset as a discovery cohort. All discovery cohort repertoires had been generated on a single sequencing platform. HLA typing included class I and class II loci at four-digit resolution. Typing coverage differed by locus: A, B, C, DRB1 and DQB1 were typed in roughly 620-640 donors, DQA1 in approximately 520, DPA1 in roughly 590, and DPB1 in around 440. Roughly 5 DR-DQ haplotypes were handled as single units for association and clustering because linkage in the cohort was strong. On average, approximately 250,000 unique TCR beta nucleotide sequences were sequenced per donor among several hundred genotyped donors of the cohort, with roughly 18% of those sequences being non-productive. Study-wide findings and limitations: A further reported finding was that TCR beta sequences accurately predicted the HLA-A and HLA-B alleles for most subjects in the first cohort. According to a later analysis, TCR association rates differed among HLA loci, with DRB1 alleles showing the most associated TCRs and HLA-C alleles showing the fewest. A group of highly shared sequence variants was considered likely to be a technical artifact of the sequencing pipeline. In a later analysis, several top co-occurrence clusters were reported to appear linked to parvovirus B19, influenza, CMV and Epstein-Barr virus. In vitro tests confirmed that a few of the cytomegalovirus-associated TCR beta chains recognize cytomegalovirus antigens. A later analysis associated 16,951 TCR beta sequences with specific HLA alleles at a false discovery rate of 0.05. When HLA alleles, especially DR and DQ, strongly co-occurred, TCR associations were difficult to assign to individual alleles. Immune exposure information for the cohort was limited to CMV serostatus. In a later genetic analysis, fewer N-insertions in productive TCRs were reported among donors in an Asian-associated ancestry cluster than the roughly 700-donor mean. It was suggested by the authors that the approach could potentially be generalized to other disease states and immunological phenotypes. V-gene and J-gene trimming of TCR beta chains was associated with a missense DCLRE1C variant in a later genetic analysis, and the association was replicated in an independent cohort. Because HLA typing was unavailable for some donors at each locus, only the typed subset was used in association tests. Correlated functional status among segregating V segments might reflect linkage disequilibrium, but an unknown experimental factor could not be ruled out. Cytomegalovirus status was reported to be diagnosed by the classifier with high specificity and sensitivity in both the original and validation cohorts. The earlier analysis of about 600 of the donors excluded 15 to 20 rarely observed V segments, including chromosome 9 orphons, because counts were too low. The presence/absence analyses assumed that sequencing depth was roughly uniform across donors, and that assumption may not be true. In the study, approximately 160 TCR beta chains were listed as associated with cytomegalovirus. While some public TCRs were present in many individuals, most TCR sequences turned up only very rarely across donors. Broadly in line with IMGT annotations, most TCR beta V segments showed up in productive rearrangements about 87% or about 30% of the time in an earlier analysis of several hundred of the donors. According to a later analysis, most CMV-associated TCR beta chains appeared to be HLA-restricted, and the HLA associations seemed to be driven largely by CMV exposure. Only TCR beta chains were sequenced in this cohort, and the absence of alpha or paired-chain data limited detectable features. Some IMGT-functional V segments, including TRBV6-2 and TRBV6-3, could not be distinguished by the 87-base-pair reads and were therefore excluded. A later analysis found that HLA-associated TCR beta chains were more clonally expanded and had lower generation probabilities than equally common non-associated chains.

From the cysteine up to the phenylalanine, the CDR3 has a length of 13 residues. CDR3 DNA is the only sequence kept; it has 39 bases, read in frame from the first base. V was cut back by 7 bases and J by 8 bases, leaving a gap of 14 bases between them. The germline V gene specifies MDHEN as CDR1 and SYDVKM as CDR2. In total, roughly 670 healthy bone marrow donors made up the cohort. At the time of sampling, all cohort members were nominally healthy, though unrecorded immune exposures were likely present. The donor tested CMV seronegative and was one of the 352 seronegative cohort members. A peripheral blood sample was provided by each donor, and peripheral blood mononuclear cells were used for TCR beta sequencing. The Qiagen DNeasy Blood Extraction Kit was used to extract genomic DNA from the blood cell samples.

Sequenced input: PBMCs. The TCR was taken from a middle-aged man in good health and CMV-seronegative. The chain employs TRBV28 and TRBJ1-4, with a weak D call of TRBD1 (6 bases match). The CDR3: CASIRGGDEKLFF. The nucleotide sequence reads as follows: TGTGCCAGCATAAGAGGGGGTGACGAAAAACTGTTTTTT.